This T cell receptor beta chain appears in the sequencing data of a study of blood T cell repertoires in COVID-19. On the study more broadly: The United States, Italy and Spain were the sources of the acute and convalescent COVID-19 samples. Sample material is recorded as cDNA or gDNA derived from T cells, B-cell-depleted T cells, or PBMCs.

V trimming: 4 bases; J trimming: 0 bases; junction bases outside the gene matches: 6. Per the germline V gene, CDR1 is SGHRS and CDR2 is YFSETQ. The CDR3 length is 15 residues. This clone was recorded only once. Additional DNA sequences in this sample encode the identical CDR3. Original handling: Researchers report that nucleated cell counts were estimated from reference gene primer amplification. Data came from immunoSEQ multiplex PCR; TCRdb stores just in-frame clones and leaves some out. V and J calls and clone size come straight from that table; D and trimming were deduced from the DNA. The table has approximately 320,000 clones, roughly 90% seen once. Seattle's enrolled individuals joined amid active infection and were then monitored longitudinally.

The sequenced material came from peripheral blood. This sequence joins TRBV5-1 and TRBJ1-1; the match to TRBD1 covers 7 bases. The sequence was obtained from a woman younger than 45 with COVID-19, enrolled during active disease. Written as DNA, the CDR3 is TGCGCCAGCAGCGATCGACAGGGCCTGAACACTGAAGCTTTCTTT. As protein: CASSDRQGLNTEAFF.